What follows are 21 T cell receptor beta chains derived from one specimen sequenced in a study of T cell responses to AZD1222 COVID-19 vaccine. TCRdb's table, derived via immunoSEQ multiplex PCR, lists solely in-frame clones and lacks some. The profile shows about 90,000 clones, 85% of them singletons. This specimen consisted of peripheral blood, obtained 28 days after the second AZD1222 dose. Every receptor here comes from an adult who received the AZD1222 COVID-19 vaccine.

This clone came up a few times. This chain joins TRBV9 and TRBJ2-7; D is ambiguous. Germline V CDR1 and CDR2: SGDLS, YYNGEE. Trimming removed 0 bases at V and 0 bases at J, with 4 bases between. The CDR3 contains 13 residues. CDR3 bases: TGTGCCAGCAGCGTAGGGATCTCCTACGAGCAGTACTTC. Its translation: CASSVGISYEQYF.

The CDR3 loop is CASSQGGLRNTIYF. CDR3 nucleotide sequence: TGTGCCAGCAGTCAGGGGGGCCTTAGAAACACCATATATTTT. The rearrangement joins TRBV6-5 to TRBJ1-3, with 7 bases identical to TRBD1. The CDR3 consists of 14 residues. Germline V CDR1 and CDR2: MNHEY, SVGAGI. V was clipped by 5 bases and J by 5 bases; unmatched bases: 6.

This chain uses TRBV28 with TRBJ2-2; 7 bases match TRBD2. This CDR3 is built from 19 residues. The V gene's germline CDR1 is MDHEN and CDR2 SYDVKM. V lost 3 bases, J lost 2 bases, and 15 bases stayed unmatched. The CDR3 coding sequence is TGTGCCAGCAGTTTCGGATCCTCAACCGGGACTAAAAACACCGGGGAGCTGTTTTTT. Its protein product is CASSFGSSTGTKNTGELFF.

The V and J genes are TRBV5-1 and TRBJ2-7; D possibly corresponds to TRBD2 (5 bases). CDR3 length: 14 amino acids. The germline V and J ends were trimmed by 1 base and 3 bases, with 11 bases remaining between them. Per the germline V gene, CDR1 is SGHRS and CDR2 is YFSETQ. The CDR3 sequence: CASSLWPGDYEQYF. CDR3 bases: TGCGCCAGCAGCTTGTGGCCCGGGGACTACGAGCAGTACTTC.

The gene calls are TRBV14 and TRBJ2-5, with TRBD1 matching over 8 bases. Losses at the gene ends were 1 base for V and 5 bases for J; bases not matched to a gene: 9. There are 16 residues in the CDR3. Per germline, CDR1 SGHDN and CDR2 FVKESK. The chain's CDR3 is CASSQGARGRDETQYF. CDR3 nucleotide sequence: TGTGCCAGCAGCCAAGGAGCCAGGGGGCGTGATGAGACCCAGTACTTC.

The chain joins TRBV7-5 to TRBJ2-7; the table's TRBD1 call for D was not verified on the DNA. TRBV7-5 is noted as a pseudogene. The CDR3 is made up of 18 amino acids. The CDR3 spells CARSSSRDRVRSSYEQYF. DNA of the CDR3: TGTGCCAGAAGCTCGTCCCGGGACAGGGTCCGGAGCTCCTACGAGCAGTACTTC.

The chain uses TRBV7-2 and TRBJ2-2; D call uncertain. The CDR3 consists of 15 residues. The V and J ends lost 1 base and 1 base respectively, with 7 bases between them. From germline, CDR1 is SGHTA and CDR2 FQGNSA. Written as DNA, the CDR3 is TGTGCCAGCAGCTTAGTGTTTGGGAACACCGGGGAGCTGTTTTTT. Amino acid sequence: CASSLVFGNTGELFF.

V is TRBV27 and J is TRBJ1-4; D unclear. The CDR3 spans 14 residues. Germline-derived CDR1 and CDR2 are MNHEY and SMNVEV (reference sequence). The V gene lost 3 bases and the J gene lost 8 bases, with 13 bases spanning the gap. DNA of the CDR3: TGTGCCAGCAGTTTGGGGAGGGCTGGAGAAAAACTGTTTTTT. Protein product: CASSLGRAGEKLFF. Full variable domain (remainder filled in from reference TRBV27 and TRBJ1-4): EAQVTQNPRYLITVTGKKLTVTCSQNMNHEYMSWYRQDPGLGLRQIYYSMNVEVTDKGDVPEGYKVSRKEKRNFPLILESPSPNQTSLYFCASSLGRAGEKLFFGSGTQLSVL.

The chain has TRBV15 and TRBJ2-3; D unresolved. Germline CDR1 LNHNV, CDR2 YYDKDF (reference sequence). The V and J ends lost 6 bases and 3 bases respectively, with 10 bases between them. This CDR3 comprises 13 residues. CDR3 in amino acids: CATSRVGTDTQYF. As DNA, the CDR3 is TGTGCCACCAGTCGGGTCGGGACAGATACGCAGTATTTT.

The genes are TRBV5-1 and TRBJ2-3; the match to TRBD2 covers 11 bases. Trimming removed 5 bases from V and 1 base from J; junction bases left unmatched: 0. This CDR3 has 14 residues. The germline CDR1 and CDR2 sequences are SGHRS and YFSETQ. The CDR3 loop is CASRLAGGTDTQYF. The CDR3 DNA reads as TGCGCCAGCAGACTAGCGGGGGGCACAGATACGCAGTATTTT.

V is TRBV30 and J is TRBJ2-5; D may correspond to TRBD1 or TRBD2 (6 bases each). V was shortened by 2 bases and J by 5 bases, with 9 bases between the two germline ends. The germline V gene encodes CDR1 GTSNPN and CDR2 SVGIG (reference sequence). The CDR3 extends over 12 amino acids. The CDR3 protein is CAWSSGAETQYF. The CDR3 nucleotides are TGTGCCTGGAGTTCGGGGGCGGAGACCCAGTACTTC.

The genes are TRBV9 and TRBJ1-4; D may be TRBD1 (5 bases). The CDR3 extends over 15 amino acids. The germline gives CDR1 SGDLS, CDR2 YYNGEE. Trimming pared 3 bases from V and 5 bases from J, leaving 14 bases between. DNA for the CDR3: TGTGCCAGCAGCGCCTCAGGGACCCCAAATGAAAAACTGTTTTTT. Protein product: CASSASGTPNEKLFF. Full variable domain (outside the CDR3, taken from reference TRBV9 and TRBJ1-4): DSGVTQTPKHLITATGQRVTLRCSPRSGDLSVYWYQQSLDQGLQFLIQYYNGEERAKGNILERFSAQQFPDLHSELNLSSLELGDSALYFCASSASGTPNEKLFFGSGTQLSVL.

The chain has TRBV4-2 and TRBJ2-1; no definite D call. Germline V gene sequence: CDR1 LGHNA, CDR2 YNFKEQ. The length of the CDR3 is 13 residues. Deletions cut 1 base from V and 3 bases from J, with 4 bases between. CDR3 sequence reads: CASSQGSYNEQFF. CDR3 coding DNA: TGTGCCAGCAGCCAAGGAAGCTACAATGAGCAGTTCTTC.

The chain employs TRBV18 and TRBJ1-4, with a weak D call TRBD1 (6 bases). V was trimmed by 5 bases and J by 0 bases, leaving 10 bases between them. Germline lookup yields CDR1 KGHSH and CDR2 LQKENI. CDR3 size: 15 residues. The CDR3 protein is CASSTGQSTNEKLFF. As DNA, the CDR3 is TGTGCCAGCTCAACCGGACAGTCAACTAATGAAAAACTGTTTTTT.

The J gene is TRBJ2-1, the V gene TRBV7-3; D may be TRBD1 (5 bases). The V gene's germline CDR1 is SGHTA and CDR2 FQGTGA. CDR3 length: 15 residues. Deletions cut 1 base from V and 8 bases from J, with 15 bases between. CDR3 sequence (DNA): TGTGCCAGCAGCTTAAGTCTGGGGCTAGGAGATGAGCAGTTCTTC. Its protein is CASSLSLGLGDEQFF.

CDR3 amino acids: CASSRIRSEQYF. CDR3 DNA: TGTGCCAGCAGCCGGATCCGGTCCGAGCAGTACTTC. This sequence joins TRBV13 and TRBJ2-7; D is ambiguous. The CDR3 is 12 amino acids. The germline V gene encodes CDR1 PRHDT and CDR2 FYEKMQ (reference sequence). Trimming took 5 bases from V and 6 from J, leaving 11 bases between them.

The chain recombines TRBV5-5 with TRBJ1-2; 8 nucleotides line up with TRBD1. The ends lost 2 bases at V and 3 bases at J; junction bases unmatched: 6. The CDR3 contains 15 residues. Germline V gene lookup returns CDR1 SGHKS and CDR2 YYEKEE (reference sequence). CDR3 bases: TGTGCCAGCAGCTTCGAGACAGGGGATTACTATGGCTACACCTTC. This translates into CASSFETGDYYGYTF.

The chain carries TRBV11-2 and TRBJ2-1, with D possibly matching TRBD2 (5 bases). The CDR3 is 14 residues long. Trimming took 4 bases from V and 7 from J, leaving 14 bases between them. The germline V gene has CDR1 SGHAT and CDR2 FQNNGV. For the CDR3, the DNA is TGTGCCAGCAGCTCCACTAGAAGGTTGAATGAGCAGTTCTTC. Translation gives CASSSTRRLNEQFF.

This chain links TRBV5-5 with TRBJ2-1, with D perhaps matching TRBD1 or TRBD2 (5 bases each). CDR3 size: 14 residues. Germline V gene lookup returns CDR1 SGHKS and CDR2 YYEKEE (reference sequence). Trimming removed 1 base from V and 8 bases from J, with 13 bases in between. The CDR3 DNA is TGTGCCAGCAGCTTGAGGCGTAGGGACGATGAGCAGTTCTTC. Protein product: CASSLRRRDDEQFF. Filled out from reference TRBV5-5 and TRBJ2-1, the complete variable domain reads DAGVTQSPTHLIKTRGQQVTLRCSPISGHKSVSWYQQVLGQGPQFIFQYYEKEERGRGNFPDRFSARQFPNYSSELNVNALLLGDSALYLCASSLRRRDDEQFFGPGTRLTVL.

V gene TRBV28 combines with J gene TRBJ1-2; TRBD1 matches at 8 bases. The junction had 10 bases not matched to a gene; V was cut back by 8 bases and J by 2 bases. The CDR3 consists of 15 residues. Germline-derived CDR1 and CDR2 are MDHEN and SYDVKM. In nucleotides, the CDR3 is TGTGCCAGCGGTGGACAGGGTCAGACCAACTATGGCTACACCTTC. The encoded protein is CASGGQGQTNYGYTF.

This clone was recorded only once. This rearrangement joins TRBV6-6 to TRBJ2-7; 8 bases are a match to TRBD2. The CDR3 length is 16 residues. Trimming removed 5 bases from V and 1 base from J; junction bases left unmatched: 10. Germline V gene lookup returns CDR1 MNHNY and CDR2 SVGAGI (reference sequence). DNA for the CDR3: TGTGCCAGCAGTCACGGGAGCGGGGGAGGATCCTACGAGCAGTACTTC. Translation gives CASSHGSGGGSYEQYF.